This TCR beta chain was sequenced during a study of blood T cell repertoires in COVID-19. Study-level background: Samples taken during acute and convalescent COVID-19 were collected in the United States, Italy and Spain. Nucleic acid was either cDNA or gDNA, and it came from T cells, B-cell-depleted T cells, or PBMCs.

As processed by the authors: Cell counts per sample came from amplifying reference gene primers. The method was immunoSEQ multiplex PCR; TCRdb's version includes in-frame clones alone and lacks a portion of them. The DNA was the basis for D and trimming; V, J and clone size are from that table. Altogether about 91,000 clones are present, roughly 82% being singletons, with the ten largest covering about 7%. The sample holds one count of this clone. This TCR derives from a man between 50 and 59 years old with active or convalescent COVID-19. Sequencing used peripheral blood.

For the CDR3, the DNA is TGCGCCAGCAGTGAGTCGTCAGGGAGGGCCAATGAGCAGTTCTTC. It codes for CASSESSGRANEQFF. This sequence joins TRBV10-1 and TRBJ2-1, with TRBD2 identical over 7 bases. This CDR3 spans 15 amino acids. The V gene end was trimmed by 0 bases and the J gene end by 6 bases; junction bases not matched to a gene: 5. Germline V gene lookup returns CDR1 WNHNN and CDR2 SYGVQD (reference sequence).